The clone carrying this T cell receptor (beta chain) was counted a single time. This entry belongs to a study of shared clonotypes between healthy human individuals. CDR1 is LNHDA, CDR2 SQIVND, per germline (reference sequence). The CDR3 spans 14 residues. Trimming removed 7 bases from V and 1 base from J, with 12 bases in between. The authors ran the assay at deep level. Clones were sequenced by immunoSEQ multiplex PCR, and TCRdb holds only the in-frame ones, with some missing. The sample carries approximately 340,000 clones, around four fifths recorded once. The sequence was collected from a man aged 30-40 years in good health. The sample taken for sequencing was memory CD4+ T cells sorted from blood. Subset given: CD45RA-negative fraction. The V gene is TRBV19, the J gene TRBJ2-3; TRBD1 might be the D (6 bases). The CDR3 bases are TGTGCCAGTACCCAGGGGTATCGCACAGATACGCAGTATTTT. It yields the protein CASTQGYRTDTQYF.